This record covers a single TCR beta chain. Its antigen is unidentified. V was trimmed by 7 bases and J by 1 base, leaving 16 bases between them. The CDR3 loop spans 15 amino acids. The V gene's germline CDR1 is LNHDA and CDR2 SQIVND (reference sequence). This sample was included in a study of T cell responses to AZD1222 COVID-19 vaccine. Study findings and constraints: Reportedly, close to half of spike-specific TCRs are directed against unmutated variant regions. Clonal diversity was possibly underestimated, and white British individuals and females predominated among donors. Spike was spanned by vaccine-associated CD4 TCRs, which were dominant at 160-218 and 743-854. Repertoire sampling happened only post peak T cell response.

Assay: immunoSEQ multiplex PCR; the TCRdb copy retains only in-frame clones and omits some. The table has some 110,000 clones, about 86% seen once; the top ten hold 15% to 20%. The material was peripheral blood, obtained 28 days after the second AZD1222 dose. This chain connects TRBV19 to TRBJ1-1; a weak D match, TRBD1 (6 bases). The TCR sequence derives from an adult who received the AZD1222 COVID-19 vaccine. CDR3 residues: CASTLRGRGNTEAFF. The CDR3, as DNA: TGTGCCAGTACTCTCAGGGGTAGGGGGAACACTGAAGCTTTCTTT.